The 27 T cell receptor beta chains reported below all come from one sample, sequenced in a study of metastatic and nonmetastatic thyroid tumors. The entire patient cohort was treatment-naive prior to thyroid surgery. MiXCR reprocessed the PCR reads for TCRdb. The repertoire holds under 50,000 clones, under 20% seen once, with around 13% in the top ten. Sequencing used tumor tissue. Receptor source: a female donor with papillary thyroid cancer or a benign thyroid nodule (not recorded which). Some clones in this sample may be carry-over from other donors' samples.

This chain joins TRBV20-1 and TRBJ1-5, with a possible D match to TRBD1 (5 bases). Germline V lookup: CDR1 DFQATT, CDR2 SNEGSKA (reference sequence). The CDR3 runs to 16 residues. V gave up 1 base and J gave up 1 base, with 14 bases separating them. Here the CDR3 reads CSARVGPRGSNQPQHF. The CDR3 coding sequence is TGCAGTGCTAGAGTAGGGCCCCGGGGCAGCAATCAGCCCCAGCATTTT.

Many counts were recorded for this clone. The CDR3: CASSLAAGPAADTQYF. CDR3 DNA: TGTGCCAGCAGCTTAGCGGCGGGACCTGCGGCAGATACGCAGTATTTT. The gene calls are TRBV7-9 and TRBJ2-3; perhaps TRBD2 as D (6 bases). CDR3 length equals 16 residues. CDR1 and CDR2 (germline): SEHNR, FQNEAQ (reference sequence). Deletions cut 0 bases from V and 4 bases from J, with 14 bases between.

The table lists this clone with many counts. The V call is TRBV12-3 or TRBV12-4, the J call TRBJ1-6; D remains ambiguous. Trimming cost V 2 bases and J 7 bases, with 9 bases left between them. The CDR3 length is 14 residues. The CDR3 spells CASSLLGRNSPLHF. CDR3 in DNA: TGTGCCAGCAGTTTACTAGGACGAAATTCACCCCTCCACTTT.

With regard to this clone: The junction shows a germline mismatch at one end, possibly a read error. The V gene is TRBV27, the J gene TRBJ2-1, with 13 bases matching TRBD2. The CDR3 spans 16 residues. Germline-derived CDR1 and CDR2 are MNHEY and SMNVEV (reference sequence). CDR3 sequence reads: CASILWGLAGFNEQFF. CDR3 nucleotides: TGTGCCAGCATTTTATGGGGACTAGCGGGGTTCAATGAGCAGTTCTTC.

This clone was counted at least ten times. This chain joins TRBV12-3 or TRBV12-4 and TRBJ2-1; 11 nucleotides match TRBD2. V lost 6 bases to trimming and J lost 4 bases; unmatched junction nucleotides: 5. This CDR3 comprises 15 residues. For the CDR3, the DNA is TGTGCCAGCAGCCATGGACTAGCGGGTTACAATGAGCAGTTCTTC. This gives the protein CASSHGLAGYNEQFF.

Notes on this clone: This clone may be a read error of a much larger clone one base away. This chain connects TRBV5-4 to TRBJ2-7, with D tentatively TRBD2 (5 bases). V lost 0 bases to trimming and J lost 4 bases, with 14 bases between them. This CDR3 is 15 amino acids long. From germline, CDR1 is SGHNT and CDR2 YYREEE (reference sequence). In DNA form, the CDR3 reads TGTGCCAGCAGCTTGGGAGAGGGAGTTTCATACGAGCAGTACTTC. This translates into CASSLGEGVSYEQYF.

In regard to this clone: Possible read error: a much larger clone is one base away. Other nucleotide sequences in the sample specify the same CDR3. V usage is TRBV28 and J usage is TRBJ2-4, with TRBD2 identical over 8 bases. This CDR3 region has 14 residues. Germline values: CDR1 MDHEN, CDR2 SYDVKM. The ends lost 5 bases at V and 4 bases at J; junction bases unmatched: 4. The CDR3 coding sequence is TGTGCCAGCAGTCTACTAGCGGCAAAAAACATTCAGTACTTC. This sequence encodes CASSLLAAKNIQYF. The whole variable domain, filled in from reference TRBV28 and TRBJ2-4, reads DVKVTQSSRYLVKRTGEKVFLECVQDMDHENMFWYRQDPGLGLRLIYFSYDVKMKEKGDIPEGYSVSREKKERFSLILESASTNQTSMYLCASSLLAAKNIQYFGAGTRLSVL.

The table lists this clone with many counts. V and J are TRBV5-5 and TRBJ2-7; D is tentatively TRBD1 or TRBD2 (5 bases each). V dropped 3 bases and J dropped 4 bases, with 11 bases sitting between them. The CDR3 is made up of 13 amino acids. Germline V gives CDR1 SGHKS, CDR2 YYEKEE (reference sequence). The CDR3, as DNA: TGTGCCAGCAGCTGGGGGTCGCGTTACGAGCAGTACTTC. Amino acids: CASSWGSRYEQYF.

The rearrangement uses TRBV5-1 and TRBJ2-2, with D possibly TRBD1 on 5 matching bases. The germline V gene has CDR1 SGHRS and CDR2 YFSETQ. The ends were cut back, 3 bases at V and 2 bases at J, with 8 bases in the middle. This CDR3 is built from 14 residues. CDR3 loop: CASSSDRNTGELFF. In nucleotides, the CDR3 is TGCGCCAGCAGCTCCGACAGAAACACCGGGGAGCTGTTTTTT.

This clone was detected a few times. V gene TRBV6-2 or TRBV6-3 combines with J gene TRBJ2-3; a weak D match, TRBD1 (5 bases). Trimming pared 5 bases from V and 12 bases from J, leaving 12 bases between. The CDR3 consists of 11 residues. CDR1 MNHEY and CDR2 SVGEGT come from the germline V gene. The CDR3 nucleotides are TGTGCCAGCAGTACTACTCGGACACAGTATTTT. Residues: CASSTTRTQYF.

Note on this clone: The junction shows a germline mismatch at one end, possibly a read error. V is TRBV28 and J is TRBJ1-6; D not resolved. The CDR3 is 18 amino acids. The germline gives CDR1 MDHEN, CDR2 SYDVKM. CDR3 loop: CASMLRPNRRAGNSPLHF. CDR3 coding DNA: TGTGCCAGCATGCTACGACCCAACCGACGCGCTGGTAATTCACCCCTCCATTTT. The entire variable domain, with the rest obtained from reference TRBV28 and TRBJ1-6, is as follows: DVKVTQSSRYLVKRTGEKVFLECVQDMDHENMFWYRQDPGLGLRLIYFSYDVKMKEKGDIPEGYSVSREKKERFSLILESASTNQTSMYLCASMLRPNRRAGNSPLHFGNGTRLTVT.

This clone has ten or more counts. The CDR3 loop reads CSADPYSTDTQYF. CDR3 nucleotides: TGCAGTGCTGACCCTTATAGCACAGATACGCAGTATTTT. The chain carries TRBV20-1 and TRBJ2-3; no clear D gene. The V end lost 5 bases, the J end lost 0 bases, and 9 bases lay between the germline ends. From germline, CDR1 is DFQATT and CDR2 SNEGSKA (reference sequence). The length of the CDR3 is 13 residues.

The chain combines TRBV4-1 with TRBJ1-2, with 7 bases lining up with TRBD1. The junction had 10 bases not matched to a gene; V was cut back by 0 bases and J by 6 bases. Germline assignment: CDR1 MGHRA and CDR2 YSYEKL. The CDR3 runs 16 residues. CDR3 loop: CASSQDTGQIGHGYTF. The CDR3 bases are TGCGCCAGCAGCCAAGATACGGGACAGATAGGCCATGGCTACACCTTC.

In this sample, this clone turned up many times. This chain uses TRBV10-2 with TRBJ2-1, with D uncertain. CDR3 size: 14 residues. Trimming took off 5 bases at V and 8 bases at J, with 16 bases between the two ends. Per germline, CDR1 WSHSY and CDR2 SAAADI. CDR3 amino acids: CASSIVHIGDEQFF. The CDR3 DNA reads TGCGCCAGCAGTATAGTCCACATAGGAGATGAGCAGTTCTTC.

This chain joins TRBV11-2 and TRBJ1-6, with a possible D match to TRBD1 (5 bases). CDR3 length: 14 amino acids. Germline V gives CDR1 SGHAT, CDR2 FQNNGV. Between the trimmed V and J ends, which lost 1 base and 10 bases, there was a span of 11 bases. The CDR3 DNA reads as TGTGCCAGCAGCTTAGCGCAGGGTCCGTCACCCCTCCACTTT. Amino acids: CASSLAQGPSPLHF.

This clone has a count of ten or more. The J gene is TRBJ2-7, the V gene TRBV11-3; D may be TRBD1 or TRBD2 (5 bases each). The CDR3 is 13 amino acids. CDR1 is SGHNT, CDR2 YENEEA, per germline. V gave up 1 base and J gave up 3 bases, with 7 bases separating them. The CDR3 nucleotides read TGTGCCAGCAGCTTAGGTGGGGGCTACGAGCAGTACTTC. Protein product: CASSLGGGYEQYF.

This clone came up many times. The chain recombines TRBV20-1 with TRBJ2-7, with 8 bases lining up with TRBD1. From germline, CDR1 is DFQATT and CDR2 SNEGSKA (reference sequence). The length of the CDR3 is 14 residues. Germline trimming cut 5 bases from V and 7 bases from J; bases unmatched to any gene: 13. CDR3 sequence: CSAYTGGASGEQYF. In DNA, the CDR3 is TGCAGTGCTTATACAGGGGGAGCTTCGGGAGAGCAGTACTTC.

The rearrangement joins TRBV30 to TRBJ2-7; 7 nucleotides align to TRBD2. The CDR3 is 17 amino acids. V dropped 1 base and J dropped 3; count of bases not matched to a gene: 15. Germline V CDR1 and CDR2: GTSNPN, SVGIG (reference sequence). The CDR3, as DNA: TGTGCCTGGAGTGACCCTCTCTCCGGGGGGAGATACTACGAGCAGTACTTC. It translates to CAWSDPLSGGRYYEQYF.

This clone has a count of ten or more. The V gene is TRBV20-1, the J gene TRBJ2-5; the D is unclear. The CDR3 totals 10 residues. Deletions cut 5 bases from V and 1 base from J, with 2 bases between. The germline gives CDR1 DFQATT, CDR2 SNEGSKA (reference sequence). In DNA, the CDR3 is TGCAGTGCTTTCCAAGAGACCCAGTACTTC. Residues: CSAFQETQYF.

This clone counts as medium-sized (0.01 to 0.1%). The chain carries TRBV6-2 or TRBV6-3 and TRBJ2-7; D possibly corresponds to TRBD2 (5 bases). The V end lost 2 bases, the J end lost 7 bases, and 21 bases lay between the germline ends. The CDR3 covers 16 residues. Per germline, CDR1 MNHEY and CDR2 SVGEGT. The CDR3 DNA reads TGTGCCAGCAGTTACGTAACGCACCCTAGCTTGGGGGAGCAGTACTTC. Protein sequence: CASSYVTHPSLGEQYF.

This clone came up many times. This chain links TRBV5-6 with TRBJ2-6; D remains ambiguous. Trimming cost V 7 bases and J 3 bases, with 8 bases left between them. Germline values: CDR1 SGHDT, CDR2 YYEEEE. This CDR3 comprises 13 residues. This chain's CDR3 is CASGYGGANVLTF. CDR3 DNA: TGTGCCAGCGGGTACGGTGGGGCCAACGTCCTGACTTTC.

On this clone: A much more abundant neighbour one base away suggests this may be a read error. The identical CDR3 is also encoded by other nucleotide sequences in the sample. The chain joins TRBV18 to TRBJ2-2, with 9 bases aligning to TRBD1. Germline trimming cut 3 bases from V and 4 bases from J; bases unmatched to any gene: 3. Germline CDR1 KGHSH, CDR2 LQKENI. The CDR3 has 15 amino acids. As DNA, the CDR3 is TGTGCCAGCTCACCTAGGACAGGGGTCACCGGGGAGCTGTTTTTT. This gives the protein CASSPRTGVTGELFF. Full variable domain (remainder filled in from reference TRBV18 and TRBJ2-2): NAGVMQNPRHLVRRRGQEARLRCSPMKGHSHVYWYRQLPEEGLKFMVYLQKENIIDESGMPKERFSAEFPKEGPSILRIQQVVRGDSAAYFCASSPRTGVTGELFFGEGSRLTVL.

Regarding this clone: This sequence may be a read error, since a much larger clone differs from it by one base. V gene TRBV2 combines with J gene TRBJ2-5; the D gene is possibly TRBD2 (5 bases). Germline-derived CDR1 and CDR2 are SNHLY and FYNNEI. The CDR3 has 13 amino acids. The DNA for the CDR3 is TGTGGCAGCGCTTCGGGGATGGCAGAGACCCAGTACTTC. As protein: CGSASGMAETQYF.

On this clone: A much larger clone sits a single nucleotide away, making a read error possible. Different DNA sequences within this sample yield the same CDR3. This chain connects TRBV29-1 to TRBJ2-5; D uncertain. CDR1 and CDR2 from the germline V gene are SQVTM and ANQGSEA. The V end lost 4 bases, the J end lost 4 bases, and 13 bases lay between the germline ends. The CDR3 runs to 13 residues. The CDR3 DNA follows: TGCAGCGTTGTTTGGGCCCTAGGAGAGACCCAGTACTTC. It is translated as CSVVWALGETQYF.

This clone was counted at least ten times. The chain recombines TRBV19 with TRBJ1-1; 8 positions agree with TRBD1. The V and J ends lost 7 bases and 7 bases, in that order; junction bases with no gene match: 8. The CDR3 is made up of 13 amino acids. Germline CDR1 is LNHDA and CDR2 is SQIVND (reference sequence). CDR3 DNA: TGTGCCAGTATGGAACAGGGGGGATATGAAGCTTTCTTT. Protein sequence: CASMEQGGYEAFF.

This clone showed up many times. CDR3 residues: CASRPGHMNTEAFF. The CDR3, as DNA: TGTGCCAGCAGACCGGGACACATGAACACTGAAGCTTTCTTT. V is TRBV6-1 and J is TRBJ1-1; TRBD1 is a possible D gene (6 bases). The germline CDR1 and CDR2 sequences are MNHNS and SASEGT. The CDR3 is 14 residues long. Between the trimmed V and J ends, which lost 6 bases and 0 bases, there was a span of 11 bases.

By proportion, this clone is medium-sized. The chain has TRBV14 and TRBJ1-2; D is unclear. Germline loops: CDR1 SGHDN, CDR2 FVKESK. The CDR3 totals 15 residues. Trimming took 4 bases from V and 4 from J, leaving 16 bases between them. The CDR3 DNA sequence: TGTGCCAGCAGCCCCCAGGAGGCCCAAAGCTATGGCTACACCTTC. This gives the protein CASSPQEAQSYGYTF.